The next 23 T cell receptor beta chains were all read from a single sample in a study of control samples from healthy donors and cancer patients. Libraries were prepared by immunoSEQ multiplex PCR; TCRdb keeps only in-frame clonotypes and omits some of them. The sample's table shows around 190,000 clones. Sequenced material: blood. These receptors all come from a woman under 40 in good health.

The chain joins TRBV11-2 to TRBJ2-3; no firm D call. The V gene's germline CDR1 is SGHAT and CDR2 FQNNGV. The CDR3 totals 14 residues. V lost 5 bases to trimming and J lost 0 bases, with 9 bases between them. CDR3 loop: CASSPPGSTDTQYF. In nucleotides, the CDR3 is TGTGCCAGCAGCCCCCCGGGCAGCACAGATACGCAGTATTTT. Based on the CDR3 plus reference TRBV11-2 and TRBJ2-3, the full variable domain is EAGVAQSPRYKIIEKRQSVAFWCNPISGHATLYWYQQILGQGPKLLIQFQNNGVVDDSQLPKDRFSAERLKGVDSTLKIQPAKLEDSAVYLCASSPPGSTDTQYFGPGTRLTVL.

The CDR3 DNA follows: TGTGCTAGTGGTTTGGACAGGGGGACCAGGTATTTT. Residues: CASGLDRGTRYF. This chain uses TRBV12-5 with TRBJ1-3; 8 bases map to TRBD1. This CDR3 region has 12 residues. Germline CDR1 is LGHNT and CDR2 is FRNRAP. J lost 16 bases, V lost 1 base, and 6 bases had no gene match. The whole variable domain, remainder taken from reference TRBV12-5 and TRBJ1-3, is DARVTQTPRHKVTEMGQEVTMRCQPILGHNTVFWYRQTMMQGLELLAYFRNRAPLDDSGMPKDRFSAEMPDATLATLKIQPSEPRDSAVYFCASGLDRGTRYFGEGSWLTVV.

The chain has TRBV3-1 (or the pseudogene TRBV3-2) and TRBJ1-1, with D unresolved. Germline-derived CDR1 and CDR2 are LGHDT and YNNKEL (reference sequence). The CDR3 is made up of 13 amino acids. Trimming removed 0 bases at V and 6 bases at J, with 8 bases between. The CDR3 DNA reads TGTGCCAGCAGCCAAGACTTAAAAGCTGAAGCTTTCTTT. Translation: CASSQDLKAEAFF.

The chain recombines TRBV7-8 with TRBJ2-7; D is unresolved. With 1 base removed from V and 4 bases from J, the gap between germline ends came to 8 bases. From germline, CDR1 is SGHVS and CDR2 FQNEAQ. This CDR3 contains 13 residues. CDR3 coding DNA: TGTGCCAGCAGCTTAGGGGGAAGATACGAGCAGTACTTC. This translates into CASSLGGRYEQYF. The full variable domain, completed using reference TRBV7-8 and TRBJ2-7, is GAGVSQSPRYKVAKRGQDVALRCDPISGHVSLFWYQQALGQGPEFLTYFQNEAQLDKSGLPSDRFFAERPEGSVSTLKIQRTQQEDSAVYLCASSLGGRYEQYFGPGTRLTVT.

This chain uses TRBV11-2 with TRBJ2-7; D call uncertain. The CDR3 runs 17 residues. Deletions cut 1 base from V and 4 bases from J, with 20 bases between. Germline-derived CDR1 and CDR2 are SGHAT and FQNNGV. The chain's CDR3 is CASSLVFTSLPGYEQYF. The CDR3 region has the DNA TGTGCCAGCAGCTTAGTTTTTACGTCCCTCCCAGGTTACGAGCAGTACTTC.

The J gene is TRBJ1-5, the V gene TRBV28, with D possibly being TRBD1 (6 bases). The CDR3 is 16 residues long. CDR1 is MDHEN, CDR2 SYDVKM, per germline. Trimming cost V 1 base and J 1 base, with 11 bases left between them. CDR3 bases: TGTGCCAGCAGTTTATTGGGGGCAGGGAGCAATCAGCCCCAGCATTTT. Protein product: CASSLLGAGSNQPQHF.

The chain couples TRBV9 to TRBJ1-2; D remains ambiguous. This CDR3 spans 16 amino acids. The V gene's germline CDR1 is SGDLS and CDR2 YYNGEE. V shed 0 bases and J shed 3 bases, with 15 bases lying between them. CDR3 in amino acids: CASSVVGVRVDYGYTF. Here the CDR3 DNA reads TGTGCCAGCAGCGTAGTTGGAGTAAGGGTCGACTATGGCTACACCTTC. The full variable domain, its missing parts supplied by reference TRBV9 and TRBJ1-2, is DSGVTQTPKHLITATGQRVTLRCSPRSGDLSVYWYQQSLDQGLQFLIQYYNGEERAKGNILERFSAQQFPDLHSELNLSSLELGDSALYFCASSVVGVRVDYGYTFGSGTRLTVV.

The CDR3 spells CASSSHPSGANVLTF. In DNA form, the CDR3 reads TGTGCCAGCAGCTCTCACCCCTCTGGGGCCAACGTCCTGACTTTC. The chain uses TRBV9 and TRBJ2-6; D is uncertain. V lost 4 bases and J lost 0, with 8 bases in between. In germline, CDR1 is SGDLS, CDR2 YYNGEE. The length of the CDR3 is 15 residues.

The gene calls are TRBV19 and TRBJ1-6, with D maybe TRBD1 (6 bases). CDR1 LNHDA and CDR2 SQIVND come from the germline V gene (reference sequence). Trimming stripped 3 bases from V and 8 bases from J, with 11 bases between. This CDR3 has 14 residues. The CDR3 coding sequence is TGTGCCAGTAGTATCTGGGGGCACGATTCACCCCTCCACTTT. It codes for CASSIWGHDSPLHF.

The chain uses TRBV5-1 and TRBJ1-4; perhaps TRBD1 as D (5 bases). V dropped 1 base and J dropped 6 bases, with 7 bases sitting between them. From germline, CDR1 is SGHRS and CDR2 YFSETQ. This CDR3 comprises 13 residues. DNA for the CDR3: TGCGCCAGCAGCTTGCGAGGGGATGAAAAACTGTTTTTT. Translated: CASSLRGDEKLFF.

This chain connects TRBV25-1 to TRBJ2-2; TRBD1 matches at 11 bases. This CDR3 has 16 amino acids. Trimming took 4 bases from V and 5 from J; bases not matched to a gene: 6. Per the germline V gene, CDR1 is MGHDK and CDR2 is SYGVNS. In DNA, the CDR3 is TGTGCCAGCAGTGCCCCGGGACAGGGGGAGACCGGGGAGCTGTTTTTT. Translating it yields CASSAPGQGETGELFF.

CDR3 amino acids: CASSQGGTTSTDTQYF. The DNA for the CDR3 is TGCGCCAGCAGCCAAGGTGGGACGACTAGCACAGATACGCAGTATTTT. This chain links TRBV4-3 with TRBJ2-3; possibly TRBD1 or TRBD2 for D (5 bases each). The CDR3 totals 16 residues. CDR1 and CDR2 from the germline V gene are LGHNA and YSLEER. V was trimmed by 1 base and J by 0 bases, leaving 11 bases between them.

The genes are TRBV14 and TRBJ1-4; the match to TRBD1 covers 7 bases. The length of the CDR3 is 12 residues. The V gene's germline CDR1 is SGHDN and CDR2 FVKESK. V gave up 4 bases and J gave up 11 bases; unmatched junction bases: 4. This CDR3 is CASSPTGWKLFF. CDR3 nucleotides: TGTGCCAGCAGCCCGACAGGGTGGAAACTGTTTTTT.

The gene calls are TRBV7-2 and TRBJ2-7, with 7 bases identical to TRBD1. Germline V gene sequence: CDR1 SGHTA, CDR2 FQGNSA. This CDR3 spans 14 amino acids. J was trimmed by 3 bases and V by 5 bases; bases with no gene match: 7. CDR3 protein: CASSPRRGYYEQYF. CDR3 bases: TGTGCCAGCAGCCCCCGCAGGGGGTACTACGAGCAGTACTTC. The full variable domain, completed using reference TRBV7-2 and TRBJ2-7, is GAGVSQSPSNKVTEKGKDVELRCDPISGHTALYWYRQSLGQGLEFLIYFQGNSAPDKSGLPSDRFSAERTGGSVSTLTIQRTQQEDSAVYLCASSPRRGYYEQYFGPGTRLTVT.

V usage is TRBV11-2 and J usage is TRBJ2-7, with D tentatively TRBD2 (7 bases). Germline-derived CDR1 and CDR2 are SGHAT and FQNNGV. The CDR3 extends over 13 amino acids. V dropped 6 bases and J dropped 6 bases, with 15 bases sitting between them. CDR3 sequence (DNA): TGTGCCAGCAGAGGGGGGGAAGCGGCCGAGCAGTACTTC. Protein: CASRGGEAAEQYF.

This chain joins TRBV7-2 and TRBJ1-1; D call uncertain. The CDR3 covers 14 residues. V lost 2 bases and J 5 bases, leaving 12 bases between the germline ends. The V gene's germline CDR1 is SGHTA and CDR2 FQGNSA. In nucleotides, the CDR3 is TGTGCCAGCAGCTTACATGGAGGTCGTACTGAAGCTTTCTTT. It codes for CASSLHGGRTEAFF.

Here the CDR3 reads CSVLEADTQYF. Here the CDR3 DNA reads TGCAGCGTTCTTGAAGCAGATACGCAGTATTTT. The chain combines TRBV29-1 with TRBJ2-3; D is uncertain. This CDR3 comprises 11 residues. Trimming took off 5 bases at V and 4 bases at J, with 7 bases between the two ends. Germline V gives CDR1 SQVTM, CDR2 ANQGSEA.

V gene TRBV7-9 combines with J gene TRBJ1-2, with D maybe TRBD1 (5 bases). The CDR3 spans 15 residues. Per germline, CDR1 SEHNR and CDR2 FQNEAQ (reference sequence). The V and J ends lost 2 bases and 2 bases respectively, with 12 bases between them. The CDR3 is CASSLYTDNNYGYTF. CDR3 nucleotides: TGTGCCAGCAGCTTATATACGGACAACAACTATGGCTACACCTTC.

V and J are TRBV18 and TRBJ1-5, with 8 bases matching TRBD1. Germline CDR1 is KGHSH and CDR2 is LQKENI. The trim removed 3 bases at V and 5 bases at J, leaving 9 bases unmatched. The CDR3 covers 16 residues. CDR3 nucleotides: TGTGCCAGCTCACCGCTCGGACAGGGAATTGATCAGCCCCAGCATTTT. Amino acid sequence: CASSPLGQGIDQPQHF.

The CDR3 DNA reads TGTGCCAGTATCCCACCACCCTCTTCACCCCTCCACTTT. This translates into CASIPPPSSPLHF. The chain combines TRBV19 with TRBJ1-6; D gene uncertain. V was shortened by 7 bases and J by 9 bases, with 13 bases between the two germline ends. The CDR3 contains 13 residues. Germline assignment: CDR1 LNHDA and CDR2 SQIVND (reference sequence).

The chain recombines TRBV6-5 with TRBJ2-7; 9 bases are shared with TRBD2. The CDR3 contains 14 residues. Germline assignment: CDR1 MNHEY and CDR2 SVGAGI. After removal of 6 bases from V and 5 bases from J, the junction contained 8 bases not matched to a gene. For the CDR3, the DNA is TGTGCCAGCAGAGTCGTAGCGGGGGCCAACGAGCAGTACTTC. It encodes CASRVVAGANEQYF.

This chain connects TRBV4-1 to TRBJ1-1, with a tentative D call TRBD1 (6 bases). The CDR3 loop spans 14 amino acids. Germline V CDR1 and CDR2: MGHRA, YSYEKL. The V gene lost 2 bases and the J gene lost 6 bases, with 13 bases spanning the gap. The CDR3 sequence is CASSQTGKVAEAFF. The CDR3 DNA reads TGCGCCAGCAGCCAAACAGGGAAGGTGGCTGAAGCTTTCTTT.

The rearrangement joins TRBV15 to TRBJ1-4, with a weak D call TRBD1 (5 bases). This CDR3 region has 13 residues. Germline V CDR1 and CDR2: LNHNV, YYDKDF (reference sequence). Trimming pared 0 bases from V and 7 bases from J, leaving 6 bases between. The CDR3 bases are TGTGCCACCAGCAGAGATGGGGGTGAAAAACTGTTTTTT. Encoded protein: CATSRDGGEKLFF. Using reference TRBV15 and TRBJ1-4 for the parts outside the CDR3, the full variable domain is DAMVIQNPRYQVTQFGKPVTLSCSQTLNHNVMYWYQQKSSQAPKLLFHYYDKDFNNEADTPDNFQSRRPNTSFCFLDIRSPGLGDTAMYLCATSRDGGEKLFFGSGTQLSVL.